These 29 T cell receptor beta chains came from one sample sequenced in a study of T cell responses to AZD1222 COVID-19 vaccine. Method: immunoSEQ multiplex PCR; TCRdb's copy keeps in-frame clones and lacks some. The data show over 100,000 clones, approximately 83% seen once. The sequenced sample was peripheral blood, obtained on day 0 of AZD1222 vaccination. The receptors shown here come from an adult in good health.

The genes are TRBV7-8 and TRBJ1-5, with D unclear. CDR1 is SGHVS, CDR2 FQNEAQ, per germline. The ends were cut back, 3 bases at V and 2 bases at J, with 8 bases in the middle. The CDR3 is 14 residues long. The CDR3 spells CASSLTLGNQPQHF. In DNA form, the CDR3 reads TGTGCCAGCAGCTTGACCTTGGGCAATCAGCCCCAGCATTTT.

The CDR3: CASSESQGFYEQYF. The CDR3 DNA reads as TGTGCCAGCTCAGAATCCCAGGGGTTCTACGAGCAGTACTTC. The V and J genes are TRBV18 and TRBJ2-7; tentatively, D is TRBD1 (6 bases). This CDR3 is 14 amino acids long. The germline CDR1 and CDR2 sequences are KGHSH and LQKENI. V shed 5 bases and J shed 3 bases, with 14 bases lying between them.

This chain's CDR3 is CASSLVFSGREQFF. CDR3 sequence (DNA): TGTGCCAGCAGCTTAGTCTTTTCGGGACGGGAGCAGTTCTTC. This chain uses TRBV7-2 with TRBJ2-1, with D possibly called TRBD1 or TRBD2 (5 bases each). Germline V gene data show CDR1 as SGHTA and CDR2 as FQGNSA. The V gene lost 1 base and the J gene lost 10 bases, with 14 bases spanning the gap. This CDR3 spans 14 amino acids.

The chain combines TRBV9 with TRBJ2-1; 11 nucleotides align to TRBD2. Looked up from germline, CDR1 is SGDLS and CDR2 is YYNGEE. The CDR3 extends over 16 amino acids. With 3 bases clipped from V and 5 bases from J, the junction kept 7 bases outside the gene matches. In nucleotides, the CDR3 is TGTGCCAGCAGCGATACCAGGGGACTAGCGGACAATGAGCAGTTCTTC. This codes for CASSDTRGLADNEQFF. The whole variable domain, filled in from reference TRBV9 and TRBJ2-1, reads DSGVTQTPKHLITATGQRVTLRCSPRSGDLSVYWYQQSLDQGLQFLIQYYNGEERAKGNILERFSAQQFPDLHSELNLSSLELGDSALYFCASSDTRGLADNEQFFGPGTRLTVL.

This chain connects TRBV3-1 (or the pseudogene TRBV3-2) to TRBJ1-2; a weak D match, TRBD1 (5 bases). The CDR3 totals 14 residues. V lost 1 base, J lost 8 bases, and 14 bases lay in between. Germline V lookup: CDR1 LGHDT, CDR2 YNNKEL (reference sequence). CDR3 residues: CASSQGQLGWGYTF. The CDR3 region has the DNA TGTGCCAGCAGCCAAGGACAGTTGGGGTGGGGCTACACCTTC.

The chain uses TRBV5-1 and TRBJ1-2, with TRBD1 matching 8 bases. Germline V lookup: CDR1 SGHRS, CDR2 YFSETQ. The CDR3 is made up of 15 amino acids. Trimming took 0 bases from V and 4 from J; bases not matched to a gene: 5. The CDR3 protein is CASSLAAGTGYGYTF. As DNA, the CDR3 is TGCGCCAGCAGCTTGGCAGCCGGGACAGGCTATGGCTACACCTTC.

As for this clone: The sample carries other DNA sequences with the same CDR3. The V and J genes are TRBV27 and TRBJ1-6; D uncertain. CDR1 is MNHEY and CDR2 is SMNVEV in the germline V gene (reference sequence). The CDR3 spans 12 residues. V lost 6 bases, J lost 8 bases, and 8 bases lay in between. The CDR3 nucleotides are TGTGCCAGCAGCCGAAGGGATTCACCCCTCCACTTT. Translated, it gives CASSRRDSPLHF.

The chain is built from TRBV19 and TRBJ2-2; D possibly corresponds to TRBD2 (6 bases). CDR3 length: 14 residues. The V end was cut by 11 bases, the J end by 1 base, with 14 bases between. The germline V gene has CDR1 LNHDA and CDR2 SQIVND (reference sequence). This chain's CDR3 is CAGRDSLNTGELFF. The CDR3 DNA reads TGTGCCGGCCGGGACTCCCTGAACACCGGGGAGCTGTTTTTT. The variable domain in full, completed from reference TRBV19 and TRBJ2-2, reads DGGITQSPKYLFRKEGQNVTLSCEQNLNHDAMYWYRQDPGQGLRLIYYSQIVNDFQKGDIAEGYSVSREKKESFPLTVTSAQKNPTAFYLCAGRDSLNTGELFFGEGSRLTVL.

J is TRBJ2-3 and V is TRBV3-1 (or the pseudogene TRBV3-2); D not certain. Germline lookup yields CDR1 LGHDT and CDR2 YNNKEL (reference sequence). The CDR3 loop spans 14 amino acids. Trimming took off 2 bases at V and 0 bases at J, with 6 bases between the two ends. The CDR3 sequence: CASSQFSSTDTQYF. DNA of the CDR3: TGTGCCAGCAGCCAATTCTCTAGCACAGATACGCAGTATTTT.

This clone is labeled as medium-sized (0.01 to 0.1%). The rearrangement links TRBV6-5 to TRBJ2-2; TRBD1 matches at 9 bases. The length of the CDR3 is 14 residues. The V gene end was trimmed by 7 bases and the J gene end by 5 bases; junction bases not matched to a gene: 5. Germline assignment: CDR1 MNHEY and CDR2 SVGAGI. The CDR3 nucleotides are TGTGCCAGCACCCACAGGGGGCGGACCGGGGAGCTGTTTTTT. As protein: CASTHRGRTGELFF.

This clone was counted between two and nine times. V is TRBV27 and J is TRBJ1-5; D is ambiguous. The germline V gene has CDR1 MNHEY and CDR2 SMNVEV (reference sequence). V was clipped by 4 bases and J by 0 bases, with 7 bases between them. The CDR3 spans 14 residues. CDR3 in DNA: TGTGCCAGCAGTTCCCGTAGTAGCAATCAGCCCCAGCATTTT. It codes for CASSSRSSNQPQHF.

The chain couples TRBV3-1 (or the pseudogene TRBV3-2) to TRBJ1-3; D is uncertain. Germline V lookup: CDR1 LGHDT, CDR2 YNNKEL (reference sequence). The V gene lost 8 bases and the J gene lost 3 bases, with 11 bases spanning the gap. The CDR3 is 13 amino acids. The CDR3 spells CASVGENGNTIYF. In DNA, the CDR3 is TGTGCCAGCGTTGGCGAGAATGGAAACACCATATATTTT.

This CDR3 reads CASSRTGNQPQHF. CDR3 coding DNA: TGTGCCAGCAGCAGGACAGGGAATCAGCCCCAGCATTTT. The chain links TRBV6-5 to TRBJ1-5; TRBD1 matches at 8 bases. The junction had 2 bases not matched to a gene; V was cut back by 6 bases and J by 4 bases. This CDR3 comprises 13 residues. Germline assignment: CDR1 MNHEY and CDR2 SVGAGI.

In this sample, this clone turned up once. The rearrangement links TRBV3-1 (or the pseudogene TRBV3-2) to TRBJ1-2, with 9 bases aligning to TRBD1. The CDR3 totals 15 residues. With 2 bases clipped from V and 4 bases from J, the junction kept 5 bases outside the gene matches. Germline V lookup: CDR1 LGHDT, CDR2 YNNKEL (reference sequence). The CDR3 loop is CASSQTGTGSYGYTF. CDR3 nucleotide sequence: TGTGCCAGCAGCCAAACCGGGACAGGGTCCTATGGCTACACCTTC.

CDR3 in DNA: TGTGCCAGCAGCGTAAGGACAGCACATCGCGATGAGCAGTTCTTC. Its translation is CASSVRTAHRDEQFF. The chain recombines TRBV7-2 with TRBJ2-1, with a tentative D call TRBD1 (6 bases). CDR1 and CDR2 (germline): SGHTA, FQGNSA. The CDR3 is 15 residues long. Trimming took 5 bases from V and 8 from J, leaving 19 bases between them.

The rearrangement uses TRBV11-3 and TRBJ2-7; no clear D gene. V was trimmed by 5 bases and J by 7 bases, leaving 18 bases between them. Germline CDR1 reads SGHNT; CDR2 reads YENEEA. This CDR3 is 14 amino acids long. Here the CDR3 reads CASSGEGHSPEQYF. The DNA of the CDR3 is TGTGCCAGCAGCGGCGAAGGCCACAGCCCGGAGCAGTACTTC.

The chain couples TRBV28 to TRBJ1-5; 7 bases are a match to TRBD1. The CDR3 runs to 15 residues. Unmatched junction bases numbered 4, after V lost 2 bases and J lost 3 bases. Germline values: CDR1 MDHEN, CDR2 SYDVKM. CDR3 in amino acids: CASSLGGQYNQPQHF. CDR3 DNA: TGTGCCAGCAGTTTAGGGGGACAGTACAATCAGCCCCAGCATTTT.

This chain connects TRBV3-1 (or the pseudogene TRBV3-2) to TRBJ1-5; TRBD1 agrees at 10 bases. CDR3 length equals 17 residues. CDR1 and CDR2 (germline): LGHDT, YNNKEL (reference sequence). V was clipped by 3 bases and J by 4 bases; unmatched bases: 9. In DNA, the CDR3 is TGTGCCAGCAGCCATGCCCCCGGGACAGGGGCGAATCAGCCCCAGCATTTT. Its translation: CASSHAPGTGANQPQHF.

The chain uses TRBV6-1 and TRBJ2-6, with 7 bases identical to TRBD1. The V gene end was trimmed by 5 bases and the J gene end by 2 bases; junction bases not matched to a gene: 6. CDR1 is MNHNS and CDR2 is SASEGT in the germline V gene. The CDR3 consists of 16 residues. The CDR3 nucleotides are TGTGCCAGCAGTCAAGACAGGGCCCCTGGGGCCAACGTCCTGACTTTC. Protein: CASSQDRAPGANVLTF.

The chain carries TRBV2 and TRBJ1-1; 7 nucleotides line up with TRBD1. The germline CDR1 and CDR2 sequences are SNHLY and FYNNEI. CDR3 length: 12 amino acids. After removal of 6 bases from V and 8 bases from J, the junction contained 6 bases not matched to a gene. CDR3 amino acids: CASRVGQIEAFF. Here the CDR3 DNA reads TGTGCCAGCAGGGTGGGACAGATAGAAGCTTTCTTT.

The gene calls are TRBV19 and TRBJ2-1; TRBD2 aligns across 9 bases. The CDR3 is made up of 17 amino acids. CDR1 is LNHDA, CDR2 SQIVND, per germline (reference sequence). The V and J ends lost 6 bases and 7 bases, in that order; junction bases with no gene match: 16. CDR3: CASSPFLGTSSLNEQFF. The DNA of the CDR3 is TGTGCCAGTAGCCCCTTCCTTGGGACTAGCAGCTTAAATGAGCAGTTCTTC.

The CDR3 nucleotides are TGTGCCAGCTCACCCCCGGCAGGGAAGGGGAATTCACCCCTCCACTTT. Its protein product is CASSPPAGKGNSPLHF. This chain connects TRBV18 to TRBJ1-6; possibly TRBD1 for D (5 bases). Deletions cut 3 bases from V and 7 bases from J, with 16 bases between. Germline V gene sequence: CDR1 KGHSH, CDR2 LQKENI. This CDR3 comprises 16 residues.

The chain employs TRBV27 and TRBJ1-1; D is unresolved. The germline V and J ends were trimmed by 8 bases and 8 bases, with 15 bases remaining between them. The CDR3 extends over 12 amino acids. Per the germline V gene, CDR1 is MNHEY and CDR2 is SMNVEV (reference sequence). The CDR3 region is CASWNGRLEAFF. The CDR3 DNA sequence: TGTGCCAGCTGGAATGGACGGCTCGAAGCTTTCTTT.

This clone was seen a handful of times. The chain links TRBV19 to TRBJ2-3; no firm D call. The CDR3 covers 15 residues. Germline CDR1 reads LNHDA; CDR2 reads SQIVND (reference sequence). Trimming stripped 3 bases from V and 0 bases from J, with 10 bases between. CDR3 in amino acids: CASSIRQRSTDTQYF. The CDR3 bases are TGTGCCAGTAGTATCCGGCAACGAAGCACAGATACGCAGTATTTT.

The chain recombines TRBV19 with TRBJ2-2, with 7 nucleotides matching TRBD1. This CDR3 region has 14 residues. The V gene's germline CDR1 is LNHDA and CDR2 SQIVND (reference sequence). V shed 7 bases and J 3 bases; nucleotides not matched to a gene: 5. CDR3 nucleotide sequence: TGTGCCAGTACCGCCAGGGGGTACACCGGGGAGCTGTTTTTT. It encodes CASTARGYTGELFF.

The chain carries TRBV28 and TRBJ2-2; D gene unclear. V was shortened by 8 bases and J by 2 bases, with 12 bases between the two germline ends. Germline CDR1 reads MDHEN; CDR2 reads SYDVKM. CDR3 length equals 14 residues. CDR3 sequence (DNA): TGTGCCAGCTTGCTCCGACCCAACACCGGGGAGCTGTTTTTT. Protein: CASLLRPNTGELFF.

The rearrangement links TRBV30 to TRBJ2-1; D is uncertain. Trimming removed 1 base from V and 5 bases from J, with 6 bases in between. The CDR3 consists of 12 residues. The germline gives CDR1 GTSNPN, CDR2 SVGIG (reference sequence). Here the CDR3 reads CAWSESHNEQFF. The CDR3 coding sequence is TGTGCCTGGAGTGAGTCTCACAATGAGCAGTTCTTC.

The sample holds one count of this clone. This chain links TRBV7-2 with TRBJ2-7, with TRBD2 matching over 11 bases. This CDR3 has 14 residues. Germline lookup yields CDR1 SGHTA and CDR2 FQGNSA. Trimming cost V 3 bases and J 3 bases; bases outside gene matches: 1. CDR3 residues: CASSFGLAGYEQYF. CDR3 nucleotide sequence: TGTGCCAGCAGCTTCGGACTAGCGGGCTACGAGCAGTACTTC.

The CDR3 region has the DNA TGTGCCAGTAGTAGAAAGGACAGACTCTCTGATGGCTACACCTTC. Protein sequence: CASSRKDRLSDGYTF. This chain connects TRBV19 to TRBJ1-2; a possible D gene is TRBD1 (6 bases). Germline V gene data show CDR1 as LNHDA and CDR2 as SQIVND (reference sequence). The V and J ends lost 4 bases and 6 bases respectively, with 18 bases between them. CDR3 length: 15 residues.